The clone carrying this T cell receptor beta chain occurred a few times. Its antigen remains unidentified. Primed by a sample-barcoded 5' primer and a J-beta primer mix, a second PCR proceeded for about 6 to 12 cycles. One entry per CDR3 protein, called by TCRdb with MiXCR from the 5' RACE reads. The table records over 950,000 distinct CDR3 sequences, 51% of them present only once. Losses at the gene ends were 5 bases for V and 5 bases for J; bases not matched to a gene: 10. Germline CDR1 is SGHTA and CDR2 is FQGNSA. This CDR3 is built from 16 residues. Approximately 9.2 milliliters was the volume of peripheral blood drawn from each donor. The data belong to a study of blood T cells in healthy people across ages. Study results and limitations: Across the age range, TCR beta diversity per million T cells fell in a roughly linear way. Bulk PBMC profiling left naive and antigen-experienced comparisons inconclusive.

J is TRBJ2-1 and V is TRBV7-2, with 9 bases aligning to TRBD2. Sequencing was carried out using blood. This clonotype was sampled from an older woman in good health. CDR3 DNA: TGTGCCAGCAGCCCCCAGAAGACTAGCGGAAACAATGAGCAGTTCTTC. Encoded protein: CASSPQKTSGNNEQFF.